The 16 T cell receptor beta chains reported below all come from one sample, sequenced in a study of OX40 agonist ivuxolimab in advanced cancers. The assay was immunoSEQ multiplex PCR, and TCRdb's table has in-frame clones only and misses some. The sample shows about 72,000 clones, just over 90% of them seen only once. The sample here was CD4+ or CD8+ T cells sorted from blood, taken in a trial of the OX40 agonist ivuxolimab. These receptors were obtained from an adult with an advanced solid tumor such as melanoma, head and neck, liver or kidney cancer.

This clone was detected once. This rearrangement joins TRBV7-9 to TRBJ2-7; 11 bases are a match to TRBD1. Germline CDR1 reads SEHNR; CDR2 reads FQNEAQ (reference sequence). This CDR3 region has 16 residues. Trimming took 4 bases from V and 3 from J; bases not matched to a gene: 8. As DNA, the CDR3 is TGTGCCAGCAGCTCACCAATTGGGACAGGGGGCTACGAGCAGTACTTC. This codes for CASSSPIGTGGYEQYF.

This rearrangement joins TRBV4-2 to TRBJ2-7, with unresolved D. V lost 1 base to trimming and J lost 4 bases, with 17 bases between them. CDR1 and CDR2 from the germline V gene are LGHNA and YNFKEQ. CDR3 size: 16 residues. The CDR3 reads CASSQAIGPPTYEQYF. The CDR3 DNA sequence: TGTGCCAGCAGCCAAGCTATAGGGCCCCCGACTTACGAGCAGTACTTC.

CDR3 in DNA: TGTGCCAGCAGTGATACAGGTAGGGGAGCTTTCTTT. Its translation is CASSDTGRGAFF. V and J are TRBV25-1 and TRBJ1-1; D may be TRBD1 (5 bases). Germline V gene lookup returns CDR1 MGHDK and CDR2 SYGVNS. The CDR3 totals 12 residues. V was clipped by 3 bases and J by 10 bases, with 12 bases between them.

CDR3 coding DNA: TGTGCCAGCAGCCACGAAGACAACACGAGCTATGAAGCTTTCTTT. Amino acids: CASSHEDNTSYEAFF. The chain has TRBV16 and TRBJ1-1; no reliable D call. Per germline, CDR1 KGHSY and CDR2 FQNENV. The ends were cut back, 3 bases at V and 7 bases at J, with 18 bases in the middle. The CDR3 contains 15 residues.

The V call is TRBV6-6, the J call TRBJ1-5; possibly TRBD1 for D (5 bases). Trimming took off 2 bases at V and 4 bases at J, with 6 bases between the two ends. CDR3 length: 13 residues. From germline, CDR1 is MNHNY and CDR2 SVGAGI (reference sequence). CDR3 amino acids: CASSYGGNQPQHF. Here the CDR3 DNA reads TGTGCCAGCAGTTACGGGGGAAATCAGCCCCAGCATTTT.

The chain combines TRBV2 with TRBJ1-5, with D possibly matching TRBD1 (5 bases). Germline V CDR1 and CDR2: SNHLY, FYNNEI. The CDR3 has 15 amino acids. V dropped 6 bases and J dropped 3 bases, with 15 bases sitting between them. Written as DNA, the CDR3 is TGTGCCAGCAGATTCTGGGGACCGTCCAATCAGCCCCAGCATTTT. This gives the protein CASRFWGPSNQPQHF.

This clone has only one observation. The chain employs TRBV7-9 and TRBJ2-3; TRBD2 agrees at 9 bases. The germline V gene encodes CDR1 SEHNR and CDR2 FQNEAQ (reference sequence). With 5 bases clipped from V and 7 bases from J, the junction kept 13 bases outside the gene matches. This CDR3 contains 16 residues. The CDR3 here is CASSTYVSGSRNTQYF. CDR3 in DNA: TGTGCCAGCAGCACCTACGTTAGCGGGAGTAGAAATACGCAGTATTTT.

This chain links TRBV6-1 with TRBJ1-2; D is possibly TRBD1 (6 bases). V was pared by 5 bases and J by 4 bases, with 8 bases between. Germline V CDR1 and CDR2: MNHNS, SASEGT. The CDR3 has 12 residues. This CDR3 is CASSRDIYGYTF. CDR3 nucleotides: TGTGCCAGCAGTCGGGACATCTATGGCTACACCTTC.

The J gene is TRBJ2-2, the V gene TRBV13; D is tentatively TRBD1 or TRBD2 (6 bases each). V gave up 6 bases and J gave up 2 bases, with 19 bases separating them. Germline-derived CDR1 and CDR2 are PRHDT and FYEKMQ (reference sequence). The CDR3 totals 17 residues. The DNA for the CDR3 is TGTGCCAGCAGTCCCGGGGGCCGGGGGAGAAACACCGGGGAGCTGTTTTTT. Residues: CASSPGGRGRNTGELFF. Full variable domain (remainder filled in from reference TRBV13 and TRBJ2-2): AAGVIQSPRHLIKEKRETATLKCYPIPRHDTVYWYQQGPGQDPQFLISFYEKMQSDKGSIPDRFSAQQFSDYHSELNMSSLELGDSALYFCASSPGGRGRNTGELFFGEGSRLTVL.

The rearrangement links TRBV2 to TRBJ2-1; the D is unclear. CDR1 is SNHLY and CDR2 is FYNNEI in the germline V gene. The CDR3 covers 15 residues. V was shortened by 6 bases and J by 0 bases, with 12 bases between the two germline ends. Here the CDR3 reads CASSSVTSSYNEQFF. CDR3 coding DNA: TGTGCCAGCAGCTCGGTGACGAGCTCCTACAATGAGCAGTTCTTC. Full variable domain (missing parts from reference TRBV2 and TRBJ2-1): EPEVTQTPSHQVTQMGQEVILRCVPISNHLYFYWYRQILGQKVEFLVSFYNNEISEKSEIFDDQFSVERPDGSNFTLKIRSTKLEDSAMYFCASSSVTSSYNEQFFGPGTRLTVL.

In DNA, the CDR3 is TGTGCCAGCAGCCGGGAGGGGTTCGATGGCTACACCTTC. Translation gives CASSREGFDGYTF. The rearrangement uses TRBV7-2 and TRBJ1-2, with D possibly TRBD1 on 5 matching bases. The germline V and J ends were trimmed by 5 bases and 6 bases, with 13 bases remaining between them. The CDR3 runs 13 residues. Germline-derived CDR1 and CDR2 are SGHTA and FQGNSA. The whole variable domain, remainder taken from reference TRBV7-2 and TRBJ1-2, is GAGVSQSPSNKVTEKGKDVELRCDPISGHTALYWYRQSLGQGLEFLIYFQGNSAPDKSGLPSDRFSAERTGGSVSTLTIQRTQQEDSAVYLCASSREGFDGYTFGSGTRLTVV.

The chain joins TRBV11-3 to TRBJ2-7; D possibly uses TRBD1 or TRBD2 (5 bases each). This CDR3 has 14 amino acids. The germline V and J ends were trimmed by 4 bases and 2 bases, with 12 bases remaining between them. Per germline, CDR1 SGHNT and CDR2 YENEEA. As DNA, the CDR3 is TGTGCCAGCAGCTCCAGGGACGAGCCCTACGAGCAGTACTTC. This sequence encodes CASSSRDEPYEQYF.

The gene calls are TRBV5-6 and TRBJ1-1; tentative D call: TRBD1 (5 bases). The V gene's germline CDR1 is SGHDT and CDR2 YYEEEE. The V gene lost 4 bases and the J gene lost 2 bases, with 15 bases spanning the gap. CDR3 size: 15 residues. CDR3 residues: CASSHAGWGNTEAFF. The CDR3 coding sequence is TGTGCCAGCAGCCATGCAGGGTGGGGAAACACTGAAGCTTTCTTT. Drawing the rest from reference TRBV5-6 and TRBJ1-1, the complete variable domain is DAGVTQSPTHLIKTRGQQVTLRCSPKSGHDTVSWYQQALGQGPQFIFQYYEEEERQRGNFPDRFSGHQFPNYSSELNVNALLLGDSALYLCASSHAGWGNTEAFFGQGTRLTVV.

The V call is TRBV11-3, the J call TRBJ2-2; 7 nucleotides match TRBD1. After removal of 5 bases from V and 2 bases from J, the junction contained 5 bases not matched to a gene. The length of the CDR3 is 15 residues. CDR1 is SGHNT, CDR2 YENEEA, per germline. In DNA form, the CDR3 reads TGTGCCAGCAGCCCCCGACAGGGCAACACCGGGGAGCTGTTTTTT. Its translation is CASSPRQGNTGELFF.

The chain joins TRBV30 to TRBJ1-5; a possible D gene is TRBD1 (5 bases). The germline V and J ends were trimmed by 1 base and 5 bases, with 12 bases remaining between them. CDR1 GTSNPN and CDR2 SVGIG come from the germline V gene (reference sequence). The CDR3 loop spans 14 amino acids. The CDR3 here is CAWSGLQADQPQHF. DNA for the CDR3: TGTGCCTGGAGTGGTTTACAGGCAGATCAGCCCCAGCATTTT.

This chain connects TRBV27 to TRBJ1-1, with TRBD1 matching 7 bases. The CDR3 is 15 amino acids. The trim removed 4 bases at V and 5 bases at J, leaving 10 bases unmatched. The germline gives CDR1 MNHEY, CDR2 SMNVEV (reference sequence). The CDR3 DNA sequence: TGTGCCAGCAGTTCCATGGGGACAGAGAAGACTGAAGCTTTCTTT. Translated, it gives CASSSMGTEKTEAFF.